The 21 T cell receptor beta chains presented below share a single source sample, sequenced in a study of cytomegalovirus exposure and HLA in healthy donors. Amplification used 60 Vbeta primers and 13 Jbeta primers. Profiling relied on immunoSEQ multiplex PCR, and the TCRdb table lists in-frame clones only, not all of them. This listing includes roughly 150,000 clones. The specimen was PBMCs. All receptors derive from a woman aged 45 to 65 in good health and CMV-seronegative.

J is TRBJ1-3 and V is TRBV6-5, with TRBD1 as a possible D gene (5 bases). The germline V gene has CDR1 MNHEY and CDR2 SVGAGI. The CDR3 loop spans 14 amino acids. Trimming cost V 2 bases and J 5 bases, with 10 bases left between them. CDR3: CASSYGGFRNTIYF. CDR3 DNA sequence: TGTGCCAGCAGTTACGGGGGGTTCAGAAACACCATATATTTT.

The rearrangement uses TRBV5-1 and TRBJ2-5, with TRBD1 matching 10 bases. With 6 bases clipped from V and 5 bases from J, the junction kept 13 bases outside the gene matches. This CDR3 has 16 amino acids. Germline CDR1 is SGHRS and CDR2 is YFSETQ. CDR3 sequence: CASNFGDRGRGETQYF. CDR3 DNA sequence: TGCGCCAGCAACTTTGGAGACAGGGGGCGCGGGGAGACCCAGTACTTC. Together with reference TRBV5-1 and TRBJ2-5, the CDR3 gives the full variable domain: KAGVTQTPRYLIKTRGQQVTLSCSPISGHRSVSWYQQTPGQGLQFLFEYFSETQRNKGNFPGRFSGRQFSNSRSEMNVSTLELGDSALYLCASNFGDRGRGETQYFGPGTRLLVL.

The chain uses TRBV13 and TRBJ2-3; D possibly corresponds to TRBD2 (5 bases). Germline V CDR1 and CDR2: PRHDT, FYEKMQ (reference sequence). The CDR3 runs 13 residues. With 4 bases removed from V and 6 bases from J, the gap between germline ends came to 11 bases. The CDR3 DNA reads as TGTGCCAGCAGCTGGGGTCGGAGGGATACGCAGTATTTT. Protein sequence: CASSWGRRDTQYF.

The chain employs TRBV4-1 and TRBJ1-5, with 8 bases that match TRBD1. The CDR3 consists of 15 residues. Germline loops: CDR1 MGHRA, CDR2 YSYEKL. V was pared by 4 bases and J by 4 bases, with 6 bases of the junction left unmatched. The CDR3: CASSPGQELNQPQHF. The CDR3, as DNA: TGCGCCAGCAGCCCGGGACAGGAACTAAATCAGCCCCAGCATTTT.

J is TRBJ1-2 and V is TRBV6-5; no reliable D call. The germline V gene encodes CDR1 MNHEY and CDR2 SVGAGI. Trimming stripped 0 bases from V and 0 bases from J, with 5 bases between. This CDR3 has 14 amino acids. CDR3 DNA: TGTGCCAGCAGTTACTCCGCAGCTAACTATGGCTACACCTTC. Its protein is CASSYSAANYGYTF.

V gene TRBV5-1 combines with J gene TRBJ2-1; 15 positions agree with TRBD2. Unmatched junction bases numbered 5, after V lost 4 bases and J lost 0 bases. There are 18 residues in the CDR3. From germline, CDR1 is SGHRS and CDR2 YFSETQ. In DNA, the CDR3 is TGCGCCAGCAGCATGGGACTAGCGGGAGGCCCCTCCTACAATGAGCAGTTCTTC. Translated, it gives CASSMGLAGGPSYNEQFF.

The V gene is TRBV11-2, the J gene TRBJ1-1; D may be TRBD1 (6 bases). CDR3 length equals 14 residues. The germline CDR1 and CDR2 sequences are SGHAT and FQNNGV. Trimming cost V 5 bases and J 0 bases, with 10 bases left between them. CDR3 sequence: CASSQGLMNTEAFF. In DNA, the CDR3 is TGTGCCAGCAGCCAGGGGTTGATGAACACTGAAGCTTTCTTT.

V and J are TRBV5-1 and TRBJ1-2; a weak D match, TRBD1 (6 bases). V shed 0 bases and J shed 8 bases, with 11 bases lying between them. CDR3 length: 13 residues. In germline, CDR1 is SGHRS, CDR2 YFSETQ. The CDR3 reads CASSLERGIGYTF. CDR3 nucleotide sequence: TGCGCCAGCAGCTTGGAAAGGGGGATAGGCTACACCTTC.

This chain links TRBV9 with TRBJ2-7; 9 nucleotides align to TRBD1. Germline V lookup: CDR1 SGDLS, CDR2 YYNGEE. This CDR3 has 16 residues. After removal of 1 base from V and 3 bases from J, the junction contained 8 bases not matched to a gene. The DNA of the CDR3 is TGTGCCAGCAGCGTATCCCCCCGGGACAGGGACTACGAGCAGTACTTC. Its translation: CASSVSPRDRDYEQYF.

The chain couples TRBV6-1 to TRBJ1-2; D is undetermined. Trimming shortened V by 4 bases and J by 4 bases, and 13 bases separated the two germline ends. The CDR3 has 14 amino acids. From germline, CDR1 is MNHNS and CDR2 SASEGT. CDR3 DNA sequence: TGTGCCAGCAGTGCTAGCAGCCCAGCCTATGGCTACACCTTC. Its protein product is CASSASSPAYGYTF.

V usage is TRBV18 and J usage is TRBJ2-7; D possibly corresponds to TRBD1 (6 bases). The CDR3 loop spans 14 amino acids. The germline V gene has CDR1 KGHSH and CDR2 LQKENI. Trimming took off 3 bases at V and 3 bases at J, with 12 bases between the two ends. This CDR3 is CASSPSGTHYEQYF. The CDR3 DNA sequence: TGTGCCAGCTCACCGTCTGGGACACACTACGAGCAGTACTTC.

This chain joins TRBV25-1 and TRBJ2-1; D may be TRBD2 (6 bases). CDR3 length: 15 amino acids. Trimming took 8 bases from V and 3 from J, leaving 17 bases between them. The germline gives CDR1 MGHDK, CDR2 SYGVNS. The CDR3 reads CASEGSGLNYNEQFF. The CDR3, as DNA: TGTGCCAGCGAGGGGAGCGGGCTTAACTACAATGAGCAGTTCTTC.

V gene TRBV14 combines with J gene TRBJ2-3, with 7 bases fitting TRBD1. The V segment lost 7 bases and the J segment 2 bases; nucleotides outside the gene matches: 6. CDR1 is SGHDN and CDR2 is FVKESK in the germline V gene. The CDR3 spans 14 residues. DNA for the CDR3: TGTGCCAGCAAACGGGACAGAAACACAGATACGCAGTATTTT. Encoded protein: CASKRDRNTDTQYF.

The gene calls are TRBV5-1 and TRBJ1-4; 8 bases align to TRBD1. The CDR3 loop spans 15 amino acids. Looked up from germline, CDR1 is SGHRS and CDR2 is YFSETQ. J gave up 5 bases and V 2 bases, and 5 bases lay outside the gene matches. The CDR3 loop is CASSLGTGRNEKLFF. DNA for the CDR3: TGCGCCAGCAGCTTAGGGACAGGCCGAAATGAAAAACTGTTTTTT.

CDR3 in amino acids: CSVLAGGTYEQYF. The CDR3 nucleotides read TGCAGCGTTCTAGCGGGAGGTACCTACGAGCAGTACTTC. The chain is built from TRBV29-1 and TRBJ2-7; 11 bases fit TRBD2. With V trimmed by 5 bases and J by 2 bases, 2 bases remained unmatched. The germline V gene has CDR1 SQVTM and CDR2 ANQGSEA. This CDR3 is 13 amino acids long.

This rearrangement joins TRBV6-1 to TRBJ2-7; TRBD2 is a possible D gene (6 bases). This CDR3 comprises 16 residues. V lost 2 bases and J 3 bases, leaving 17 bases between the germline ends. Germline assignment: CDR1 MNHNS and CDR2 SASEGT. CDR3: CASSEPGTPGYYEQYF. The DNA for the CDR3 is TGTGCCAGCAGTGAACCTGGGACTCCTGGTTACTACGAGCAGTACTTC.

The chain joins TRBV6-5 to TRBJ1-1; no definite D call. Trimming removed 9 bases from V and 1 base from J, with 12 bases in between. The CDR3 extends over 13 amino acids. Germline V gene lookup returns CDR1 MNHEY and CDR2 SVGAGI. The CDR3 DNA follows: TGTGCCAGTACCAATCCAGGGAACACTGAAGCTTTCTTT. Translation: CASTNPGNTEAFF.

The chain is built from TRBV19 and TRBJ2-1, with D possibly TRBD2 on 6 matching bases. There are 12 residues in the CDR3. CDR1 and CDR2 from the germline V gene are LNHDA and SQIVND (reference sequence). V was cut by 5 bases and J by 7 bases, with 9 bases left in between. The CDR3 DNA reads TGTGCCAGTAGTGCAGGGACTAATGAGCAGTTCTTC. It codes for CASSAGTNEQFF.

This sequence joins TRBV9 and TRBJ1-1; TRBD1 matches at 7 bases. Trimming cost V 3 bases and J 0 bases; bases outside gene matches: 8. The CDR3 extends over 16 amino acids. Germline V lookup: CDR1 SGDLS, CDR2 YYNGEE. CDR3 DNA: TGTGCCAGCAGCGGCCGGGACAGCCTTGTGAACACTGAAGCTTTCTTT. This translates into CASSGRDSLVNTEAFF.

The CDR3 nucleotides are TGTGCCAGCAGCTTAACAGGGCTACATAATTCACCCCTCCACTTT. It is translated as CASSLTGLHNSPLHF. The rearrangement links TRBV28 to TRBJ1-6; TRBD1 might be the D (6 bases). Per the germline V gene, CDR1 is MDHEN and CDR2 is SYDVKM. The CDR3 sequence is 15 residues long. Between the trimmed V and J ends, which lost 6 bases and 5 bases, there was a span of 14 bases.

CDR3 coding DNA: TGTGCCAGCAGACAACAGGGGGCCGGCGAAAAACTGTTTTTT. Its translation is CASRQQGAGEKLFF. The chain combines TRBV6-5 with TRBJ1-4; 9 bases line up with TRBD1. The CDR3 loop spans 14 amino acids. Losses at the gene ends were 6 bases for V and 8 bases for J; bases not matched to a gene: 7. The V gene's germline CDR1 is MNHEY and CDR2 SVGAGI.